This T cell receptor beta chain was captured by sequencing in a study of cytomegalovirus exposure and HLA in healthy donors. Whole-study results and caveats: Most of the CMV-associated TCR beta chains (in a later analysis) appeared to be HLA-restricted.

Concerning this clone itself: Its target is not known.

The CDR3 consists of 23 residues. V lost 10 bases to trimming and J lost 2 bases; unmatched junction nucleotides: 36. Germline CDR1 is MNHEY and CDR2 is SMNVEV (reference sequence). Primers for the PCR totalled 60 Vbeta and 13 Jbeta. The table came from immunoSEQ multiplex PCR; TCRdb's copy has only in-frame clones and leaves some out. The table has about 220,000 clones, about 74% seen once. This clonotype was obtained from a woman in her twenties or thirties in good health and CMV-seronegative. Sequences were obtained from PBMCs. The chain employs TRBV27 and TRBJ2-5; TRBD2 agrees at 8 bases. Here the CDR3 DNA reads TGTGCCACCAAGAGGGTCTTGACGTTTGGGAGGACTAGCCCCCCAACGGCACAAGAGACCCAGTACTTC. It codes for CATKRVLTFGRTSPPTAQETQYF.